This T cell receptor beta chain was recorded in a study of T-cell memory formation after mild COVID-19. CDR3 size: 13 residues. Per germline, CDR1 SGHAT and CDR2 FQNNGV. V lost 5 bases and J lost 10, with 17 bases in between. Constant-segment primers served in 5'RACE that generated TCR alpha and TCR beta cDNA libraries bearing sample barcodes and UMIs. In TCRdb, the 5' RACE reads were re-called with MiXCR into one record per CDR3 protein. This sample has approximately 340,000 distinct CDR3 sequences, with about an eighth found just once. The sequencing input was PBMCs or a T cell subset sorted from them (not recorded which). The sequence came from a man aged 18 to 30 who had mild COVID-19 (a few samples of this study predate the infection). Cell type and time point are not known. The chain carries TRBV11-2 and TRBJ2-5; D remains ambiguous. CDR3 in DNA: TGTGCCAGCAGCAGTACCGGGCGGAGCAACCAGTACTTC. Amino acids: CASSSTGRSNQYF.